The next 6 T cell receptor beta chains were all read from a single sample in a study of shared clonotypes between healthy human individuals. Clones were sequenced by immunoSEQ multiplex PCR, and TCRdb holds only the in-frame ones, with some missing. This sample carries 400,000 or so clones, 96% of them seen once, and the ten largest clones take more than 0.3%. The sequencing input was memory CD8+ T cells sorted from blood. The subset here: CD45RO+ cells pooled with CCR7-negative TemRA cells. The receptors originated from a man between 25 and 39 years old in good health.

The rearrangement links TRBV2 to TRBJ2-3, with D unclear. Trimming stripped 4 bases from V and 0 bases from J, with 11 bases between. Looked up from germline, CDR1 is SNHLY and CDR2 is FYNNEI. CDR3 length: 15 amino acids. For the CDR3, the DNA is TGTGCCAGCAGTGTTAATAGCAGAAGCACAGATACGCAGTATTTT. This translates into CASSVNSRSTDTQYF.

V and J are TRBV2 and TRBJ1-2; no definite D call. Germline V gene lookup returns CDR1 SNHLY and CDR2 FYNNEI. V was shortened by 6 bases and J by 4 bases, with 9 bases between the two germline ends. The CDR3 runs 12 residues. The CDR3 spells CASRTDSYGYTF. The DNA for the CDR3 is TGTGCCAGCAGGACGGATTCCTATGGCTACACCTTC.

The chain's CDR3 is CASNQQGFGYTF. The CDR3 DNA follows: TGTGCCAGCAACCAACAGGGTTTTGGCTACACCTTC. The rearrangement uses TRBV6-1 and TRBJ1-2; TRBD1 might be the D (6 bases). The length of the CDR3 is 12 residues. Trimming took off 7 bases at V and 7 bases at J, with 13 bases between the two ends. Germline CDR1 MNHNS, CDR2 SASEGT.

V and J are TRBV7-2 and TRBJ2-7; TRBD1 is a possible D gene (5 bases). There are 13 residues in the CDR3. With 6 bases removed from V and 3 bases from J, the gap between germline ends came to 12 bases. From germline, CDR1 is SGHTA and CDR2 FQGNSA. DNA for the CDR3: TGTGCCAGCAGGGAAACAGGTTTCTACGAGCAGTACTTC. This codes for CASRETGFYEQYF.

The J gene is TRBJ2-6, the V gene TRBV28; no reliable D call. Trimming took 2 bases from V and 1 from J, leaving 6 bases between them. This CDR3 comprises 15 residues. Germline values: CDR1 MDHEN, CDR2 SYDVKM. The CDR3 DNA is TGTGCCAGCAGTTTACCGTCATCTGGGGCCAACGTCCTGACTTTC. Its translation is CASSLPSSGANVLTF.

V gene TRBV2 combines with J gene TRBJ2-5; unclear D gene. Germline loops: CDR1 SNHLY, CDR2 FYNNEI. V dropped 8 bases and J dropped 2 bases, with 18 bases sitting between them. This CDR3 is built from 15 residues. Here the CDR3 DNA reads TGTGCCAGCGGCGCAGGTCGCGTTGCACAAGAGACCCAGTACTTC. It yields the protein CASGAGRVAQETQYF.